This T cell receptor beta chain was obtained from a study of beta chain features in type 1 diabetes. Study summary: Across every sample, roughly 100 million sorted cells were examined in total. Findings and limits, study-wide: TCRB CDR3s from Type 1 diabetes patients were moderately but significantly shorter in all four CD4+ subsets. Equally in patients and controls, shorter templates might have been favored by PCR.

About this clone itself: Its cognate antigen is unknown.

V was pared by 6 bases and J by 3 bases, with 11 bases of the junction left unmatched. This CDR3 has 15 residues. CDR1 and CDR2 (germline): MNHNS, SASEGT. Purity exceeded 95% in all sorted populations. Reverse transcribing all isolated RNA meant expressed TCRB transcripts were sequenced. Assay: immunoSEQ multiplex PCR; the TCRdb copy retains only in-frame clones and omits some. The data contain roughly 330,000 clones, roughly 12% of them seen just once; the ten biggest clones take up around 0.016%. The sequencing sample was made of naive CD4+ T cells from blood. The TCR was taken from a woman under 30 with type 1 diabetes. V usage is TRBV6-1 and J usage is TRBJ2-7; 7 bases match TRBD1. This chain's CDR3 is CASRLGRDRIYEQYF. Here the CDR3 DNA reads TGTGCCAGCAGATTGGGCCGGGACAGAATCTACGAGCAGTACTTC.